The rows below give T cell receptor beta chains drawn from one sample of a study of tumor-infiltrating lymphocytes in primary liver carcinoma. Via MiXCR, TCRdb re-called the multiplex PCR reads, giving one row per CDR3 protein. The sample includes roughly 80,000 distinct CDR3 sequences, 60% to 80% seen only once; the top ten take approximately 14%. Specimen: liver tumor tissue from sampling region 4. Receptors originate from a woman aged 55-69 years with primary liver carcinoma and hepatitis B virus infection. CDR3s include the opening cysteine and the closing phenylalanine or tryptophan. A D gene is named only where the DNA matches it firmly. The listing skips clone size in some rows; elsewhere it reads once, few, many or a size class.

clone_size d_call j_call v_call cdr3_nt cdr3_aa
. . TRBJ1-1 TRBV6-6 TGTGCCAGCAGTTACCTGGGGTCAGGGTATTGGGGCACTGAAGCTTTCTTT CASSYLGSGYWGTEAFF
. . TRBJ1-2 TRBV28 TGTACCAGCAGTTTCCCTCCCGGTTCCCAGGCTCGGTATGGCTACACCTTC CTSSFPPGSQARYGYTF
once TRBD1 TRBJ2-5 TRBV28 TGTGCCAGTAGGACAAGACAGGGGGAGGTGGAGACCCAGTACTTC CASRTRQGEVETQYF
. . TRBJ2-1 TRBV11-1 TGTGCCAGCAGTCAAACCGCTAGCCAATCGGGGAATATGCAGTTCTTC CASSQTASQSGNMQFF
many TRBD2 TRBJ2-5 TRBV28 TGTGCCAGCAGTTTGCAGAATAGCGGGAGGGCTTCTAGCGGGGAGACCCAGTACTTC CASSLQNSGRASSGETQYF
once . TRBJ2-1 TRBV11-3 TGTGCAAGCAGTGCCGGGAGCTACAATGAGCAATCCTTC CASSAGSYNEQSF
medium-sized TRBD2 TRBJ2-5 TRBV11-2 TGTGCCAGCAGCTCGTTAGCGGGGAAACAAGAGACCCAGTACTTC CASSSLAGKQETQYF
. . TRBJ2-3 TRBV11-2 TGTGCCAGCAGCTTAGCAATGAGGAGAATGAGCACAGATACACAGTATTTT CASSLAMRRMSTDTQYF
. . TRBJ2-3 TRBV4-2 TGTGTCAGCAGCCAAGTTAGCTGCACAGATACGCAGTATTTT CVSSQVSCTDTQYF
. . TRBJ1-5 TRBV12-3/TRBV12-4 TGTACCAGCAGGCCTGATAGGGAGAATCAGCCCCAGCACTTT CTSRPDRENQPQHF
. . TRBJ2-7 TRBV6-1 TGTGCCAGCAGTGATGCAGGGAGTTCGGGCTACGAGCAGTACTTC CASSDAGSSGYEQYF
once . TRBJ1-1 TRBV9 TGTGCCAGCAGCGCAGGGACCTTGCTGAGCACTGAAGCTTTCTTT CASSAGTLLSTEAFF
. . TRBJ2-3 TRBV28 TGTGCCAGTTACCCAACGGGATCTCTCACAGATACGCAGTATTTT CASYPTGSLTDTQYF
many . TRBJ2-5 TRBV29-1 TGCAGCGTCAATTCCCAAGAGACCCAGTACTTC CSVNSQETQYF
. . TRBJ1-2 TRBV12-3/TRBV12-4 TGTGCCAGCAGTTTAACAGCCTATGGTTACACCTTC CASSLTAYGYTF
. TRBD2 TRBJ2-2 TRBV11-1 TGTGTCAGCAGCGTCCCTAGCGGAGCGAACACCGGGAAGCTGTTTTTT CVSSVPSGANTGKLFF
many . TRBJ1-2 TRBV5-1 TGCGCCAGCAGCTTGGGACGAACGACATTTGGCTATGGCTACACCTTC CASSLGRTTFGYGYTF
. . TRBJ2-2 TRBV30 TGTGCCTGGAGTATAGAAGGAATCGGGGAGCTGTTTTTT CAWSIEGIGELFF
many . TRBJ1-2 TRBV7-8 TGTGCCAGCAGCTTATTCGGGGCCAGTAATTATCATGGCTACACCTTC CASSLFGASNYHGYTF
many TRBD1 TRBJ1-1 TRBV12-3/TRBV12-4 TGTGCCAGCAGTCTCCTGACAGGGGTTGGTCGGGTTGAAGCTTTCTTT CASSLLTGVGRVEAFF
. . TRBJ1-3 TRBV5-1 TGCGCCAGCAGTTCGGTTGGCTCTGGAAACACCATATATTTT CASSSVGSGNTIYF
medium-sized TRBD2 TRBJ2-5 TRBV11-2 TGTGCCAGCAGCCCAAGGACTAGAACACAAGAGACCCAGTACTTC CASSPRTRTQETQYF
. . TRBJ1-1 TRBV6-1 TGTGCCAGCAGGGTCGACCCAGGGAATACTGAAGCTCTCTTT CASRVDPGNTEALF
. . TRBJ2-2 TRBV4-1 TGCGCCATCAGCCAAGATCAGGCGGCGAACACTGGGGAGCTGTTTTTT CAISQDQAANTGELFF
. TRBD2 TRBJ2-3 TRBV28 TGTGCCATCAGCCCAGCGGGAGGGATCACAGATACGCAGTATTTC CAISPAGGITDTQYF
many . TRBJ2-3 TRBV4-1 TGCGCCAGCAGCCAACACACAGATACGCAGTATTTT CASSQHTDTQYF
. TRBD2 TRBJ2-1 TRBV11-2 TGTGCCAGCAGCCCCCGGTTAGCGGGAACCTGCAATGAGCAGTTCTTC CASSPRLAGTCNEQFF
many . TRBJ2-7 TRBV5-8 TGTGCCAGCAGCTCCCGGACTCAAACCTACGAGCAGTACTTC CASSSRTQTYEQYF
. . TRBJ2-2 TRBV18 TGTGCCAGCTCATTGTTTATGAACGGGGCGGACACCGGGGGGCTGTTTTTT CASSLFMNGADTGGLFF
many . TRBJ1-5 TRBV6-1 TGTGCCAGCAGTGAACGTCCGGGGGTAAGCAATCAGCCCCAGCATTTT CASSERPGVSNQPQHF
many . TRBJ1-3 TRBV6-1 TGTGCCATCAAAAGGGTCGGTTCTGGAAACACCATATATTTT CAIKRVGSGNTIYF
. TRBD2 TRBJ2-1 TRBV6-5 TGTGCCAGCAGTTACCAGCTTAGCGGGAATTCCGTCGATGAGCAGCTCTTC CASSYQLSGNSVDEQLF
. . TRBJ1-2 TRBV11-2 TGTGCCAGCAGTACCGGGACGGAACATGGCTACACCTTC CASSTGTEHGYTF
. . TRBJ1-3 TRBV6-6 TGTGCCAGGAGCCGTACAAGGACGGCCATATATTTT CARSRTRTAIYF
few TRBD2 TRBJ2-7 TRBV9 TGTGCCAGCAGCCCGGGACTAGCGCCGTACGAGCAGTACTTC CASSPGLAPYEQYF
. . TRBJ1-1 TRBV18 TGTGCCAGCTCACCACAAGGCGGAGGAGATATGAACACTGAAGCTTTCTTT CASSPQGGGDMNTEAFF
. TRBD2 TRBJ2-5 TRBV11-2 TGTACCAGCGGCTTCGGACCAGCGGCTAGCGGGAAGGAGACCCAGTGCTTC CTSGFGPAASGKETQCF
. . TRBJ2-3 TRBV2 TGTGCCATCAGTGAAGCGGTTGGCCGGACAGATACGCAGTATTTT CAISEAVGRTDTQYF
. TRBD2 TRBJ2-1 TRBV11-2 TGTGCCAGCCAACGACTAGCGGGTCCATACGATGGGCAGTTCTTC CASQRLAGPYDGQFF
. . TRBJ2-7 TRBV11-2 TGTGCCAGCAACTTAGCGTCGGGGCCAGGAGGCTACAAGCAGTACTTC CASNLASGPGGYKQYF
many . TRBJ2-7 TRBV28 TGTGCCAGCAGTTTCTCCGGGCTCAACTCGAGGAGGTCCTACGAGCAGTACTTC CASSFSGLNSRRSYEQYF